The rows below give T cell receptor beta chains drawn from one sample of a study of cytomegalovirus exposure and HLA in healthy donors. Profiling relied on immunoSEQ multiplex PCR, and the TCRdb table lists in-frame clones only, not all of them. The data hold approximately 70,000 clones, with 65% to 85% observed a single time. The sequencing input was PBMCs. The origin of the receptors is a woman in her 30s in good health and CMV-seronegative. CDR3s include the opening cysteine and the closing phenylalanine or tryptophan. A D gene is named only where the DNA matches it firmly. Size tells how often a clone was seen (once, few, many) or the class of an expanded clone, and some rows leave it out.

d_call: TRBD2; clone_size: NA; j_call: TRBJ2-1; v_call: TRBV4-1; cdr3_aa: CASSQDPGAGGVNEQFF; cdr3_nt: TGCGCCAGCAGCCAAGACCCAGGGGCGGGGGGGGTAAATGAGCAGTTCTTC
d_call: TRBD1; clone_size: NA; j_call: TRBJ2-7; v_call: TRBV28; cdr3_aa: CASTEAGTGASEQYF; cdr3_nt: TGTGCCAGCACAGAAGCCGGGACAGGGGCCTCCGAGCAGTACTTC
d_call: NA; clone_size: NA; j_call: TRBJ1-1; v_call: TRBV27; cdr3_aa: CASSLIGANTEAFF; cdr3_nt: TGTGCCAGCAGTTTAATTGGGGCGAACACTGAAGCTTTCTTT
d_call: NA; clone_size: NA; j_call: TRBJ1-5; v_call: TRBV5-4; cdr3_aa: CASSLDIKQPQHF; cdr3_nt: TGTGCCAGCAGCTTGGACATAAAACAGCCCCAGCATTTT
d_call: TRBD2; clone_size: few; j_call: TRBJ2-1; v_call: TRBV18; cdr3_aa: CASSDRLAGDEQFF; cdr3_nt: TGTGCCAGCTCTGACCGACTAGCGGGGGATGAGCAGTTCTTC
d_call: NA; clone_size: NA; j_call: TRBJ1-3; v_call: TRBV7-9; cdr3_aa: CSSSFPSGLWGNTIYF; cdr3_nt: TGTTCCAGCAGTTTTCCATCAGGGTTGTGGGGAAACACCATATATTTT
d_call: TRBD1; clone_size: NA; j_call: TRBJ1-5; v_call: TRBV7-9; cdr3_aa: CASSPTGGNQPQHF; cdr3_nt: TGTGCCAGCAGCCCGACAGGGGGGAATCAGCCCCAGCATTTT
d_call: NA; clone_size: NA; j_call: TRBJ1-1; v_call: TRBV6-5; cdr3_aa: CASRRSYRNTEAFF; cdr3_nt: TGTGCCAGCAGGCGCTCATACCGGAACACTGAAGCTTTCTTT
d_call: NA; clone_size: NA; j_call: TRBJ1-6; v_call: TRBV27; cdr3_aa: CASKGQGLWGSPLHF; cdr3_nt: TGTGCCAGCAAAGGCCAGGGCCTTTGGGGATCACCCCTCCACTTT
d_call: TRBD2; clone_size: NA; j_call: TRBJ2-7; v_call: TRBV29-1; cdr3_aa: CSVASGVEEQYF; cdr3_nt: TGCAGCGTTGCTAGCGGCGTTGAAGAGCAGTACTTC
d_call: TRBD2; clone_size: NA; j_call: TRBJ2-7; v_call: TRBV2; cdr3_aa: CASSKGLAGLYEQYF; cdr3_nt: TGTGCCAGCAGTAAGGGGCTAGCGGGGCTGTACGAGCAGTACTTC
d_call: TRBD1; clone_size: NA; j_call: TRBJ2-5; v_call: TRBV27; cdr3_aa: CASSFGDRETQYF; cdr3_nt: TGTGCCAGCAGTTTTGGGGACAGAGAGACCCAGTACTTC
d_call: NA; clone_size: NA; j_call: TRBJ1-5; v_call: TRBV9; cdr3_aa: CASSVDAGATQPQHF; cdr3_nt: TGTGCCAGCAGCGTAGACGCGGGGGCAACTCAGCCCCAGCATTTT
d_call: TRBD2; clone_size: NA; j_call: TRBJ2-5; v_call: TRBV9; cdr3_aa: CASAPWGGGAETQYF; cdr3_nt: TGTGCCAGCGCTCCTTGGGGCGGGGGGGCAGAGACCCAGTACTTC
d_call: NA; clone_size: few; j_call: TRBJ2-2; v_call: TRBV9; cdr3_aa: CASSARGGNTGELFF; cdr3_nt: TGTGCCAGCAGCGCCCGAGGTGGGAACACCGGGGAGCTGTTTTTT
d_call: TRBD1; clone_size: NA; j_call: TRBJ1-5; v_call: TRBV4-1; cdr3_aa: CASSQDGGQLGNQPQHF; cdr3_nt: TGCGCCAGCAGCCAAGATGGGGGACAGTTAGGTAATCAGCCCCAGCATTTT
d_call: NA; clone_size: NA; j_call: TRBJ1-5; v_call: TRBV2; cdr3_aa: CASSEQGNSNQPQHF; cdr3_nt: TGTGCCAGCAGTGAACAGGGGAATAGCAATCAGCCCCAGCATTTT
d_call: NA; clone_size: NA; j_call: TRBJ1-1; v_call: TRBV19; cdr3_aa: CASSIAFNTEAFF; cdr3_nt: TGTGCCAGTAGTATAGCTTTTAACACTGAAGCTTTCTTT
d_call: TRBD1; clone_size: NA; j_call: TRBJ2-2; v_call: TRBV5-1; cdr3_aa: CASSGRDRGMEVNTGELFF; cdr3_nt: TGCGCCAGCAGCGGAAGGGACAGGGGTATGGAGGTGAACACCGGGGAGCTGTTTTTT
d_call: NA; clone_size: NA; j_call: TRBJ2-2; v_call: TRBV6-6; cdr3_aa: CASSYRGQNTGELFF; cdr3_nt: TGTGCCAGCAGTTACAGGGGACAGAACACCGGGGAGCTGTTTTTT
d_call: TRBD1; clone_size: NA; j_call: TRBJ1-1; v_call: TRBV7-9; cdr3_aa: CASSRPPTGRSTEAFF; cdr3_nt: TGTGCCAGCAGCCGACCTCCGACAGGGCGAAGCACTGAAGCTTTCTTT
d_call: TRBD1; clone_size: NA; j_call: TRBJ2-1; v_call: TRBV5-4; cdr3_aa: CASSPRQGVNEQFF; cdr3_nt: TGTGCCAGCAGCCCCAGACAGGGGGTTAATGAGCAGTTCTTC
d_call: TRBD1; clone_size: NA; j_call: TRBJ1-5; v_call: TRBV5-6; cdr3_aa: CASSASGTGVRQPQHF; cdr3_nt: TGTGCCAGCAGCGCCTCCGGGACAGGGGTACGCCAGCCCCAGCATTTT
d_call: NA; clone_size: NA; j_call: TRBJ1-1; v_call: TRBV11-3; cdr3_aa: CASSLDSGVRGEAFF; cdr3_nt: TGTGCCAGCAGCTTAGACTCGGGGGTCCGGGGTGAAGCTTTCTTT
d_call: NA; clone_size: NA; j_call: TRBJ1-2; v_call: TRBV5-5; cdr3_aa: CASSLSGFGYTF; cdr3_nt: TGTGCCAGCAGCTTGAGCGGTTTCGGCTACACCTTC
d_call: NA; clone_size: NA; j_call: TRBJ2-5; v_call: TRBV5-1; cdr3_aa: CASRTQDYETQYF; cdr3_nt: TGCGCCAGCCGGACTCAAGACTACGAGACCCAGTACTTC
d_call: TRBD2; clone_size: NA; j_call: TRBJ2-3; v_call: TRBV6-4; cdr3_aa: CASSDLAGRTDTQYF; cdr3_nt: TGTGCCAGCAGTGACCTAGCGGGGCGGACCGATACGCAGTATTTT
d_call: TRBD1; clone_size: NA; j_call: TRBJ1-1; v_call: TRBV27; cdr3_aa: CASSYGQGAYTEAFF; cdr3_nt: TGTGCCAGCAGTTATGGACAGGGGGCGTACACTGAAGCTTTCTTT
d_call: TRBD1; clone_size: NA; j_call: TRBJ1-2; v_call: TRBV7-8; cdr3_aa: CASSPDRGFYGYTF; cdr3_nt: TGTGCCAGCAGCCCAGACAGGGGGTTCTATGGCTACACCTTC
d_call: TRBD1; clone_size: NA; j_call: TRBJ1-5; v_call: TRBV15; cdr3_aa: CATSRDRASNQPQHF; cdr3_nt: TGTGCCACCAGCCGGGACAGGGCTAGCAATCAGCCCCAGCATTTT
d_call: TRBD2; clone_size: NA; j_call: TRBJ2-1; v_call: TRBV27; cdr3_aa: CASSLSLLAGGRNEQFF; cdr3_nt: TGTGCCAGCAGTTTATCGTTGCTAGCGGGGGGGCGGAATGAGCAGTTCTTC
d_call: TRBD2; clone_size: NA; j_call: TRBJ2-2; v_call: TRBV6-1; cdr3_aa: CASRLAGSTGELFF; cdr3_nt: TGTGCCAGCAGACTAGCGGGGAGCACCGGGGAGCTGTTTTTT
d_call: NA; clone_size: NA; j_call: TRBJ1-6; v_call: TRBV10-2; cdr3_aa: CASSATDNSPLHF; cdr3_nt: TGCGCCAGCAGTGCGACAGATAATTCACCCCTCCACTTT
d_call: TRBD1; clone_size: NA; j_call: TRBJ2-7; v_call: TRBV18; cdr3_aa: CASSRQGSYEQYF; cdr3_nt: TGTGCCAGCTCTCGACAGGGTTCCTACGAGCAGTACTTC
d_call: TRBD1; clone_size: NA; j_call: TRBJ2-1; v_call: TRBV27; cdr3_aa: CASSFDRENEQFF; cdr3_nt: TGTGCCAGCAGTTTTGACAGGGAAAATGAGCAGTTCTTC
d_call: NA; clone_size: NA; j_call: TRBJ1-6; v_call: TRBV6-5; cdr3_aa: CASSYSKRADNSPLHF; cdr3_nt: TGTGCCAGCAGTTACTCGAAGAGGGCCGATAATTCACCCCTCCACTTT
d_call: NA; clone_size: few; j_call: TRBJ1-2; v_call: TRBV27; cdr3_aa: CASSLSGGLGVRNGYTF; cdr3_nt: TGTGCCAGCAGTTTATCGGGAGGGCTGGGGGTGAGGAATGGCTACACCTTC
d_call: NA; clone_size: once; j_call: TRBJ1-6; v_call: TRBV18; cdr3_aa: CASSPPTRDLVHF; cdr3_nt: TGTGCCAGCTCACCACCCACGCGGGACCTGGTCCACTTT
d_call: TRBD2; clone_size: NA; j_call: TRBJ2-7; v_call: TRBV6-4; cdr3_aa: CASSDRGRTSSEQYF; cdr3_nt: TGTGCCAGCAGTGACAGGGGCAGGACTAGCTCCGAGCAGTACTTC
d_call: NA; clone_size: NA; j_call: TRBJ1-1; v_call: TRBV9; cdr3_aa: CASRGGVGTEAFF; cdr3_nt: TGTGCCAGCAGGGGGGGTGTGGGCACTGAAGCTTTCTTT
d_call: NA; clone_size: few; j_call: TRBJ1-1; v_call: TRBV19; cdr3_aa: CASSIPHGGATEAFF; cdr3_nt: TGTGCCAGTAGTATTCCTCATGGGGGGGCCACTGAAGCTTTCTTT
d_call: NA; clone_size: NA; j_call: TRBJ2-7; v_call: TRBV27; cdr3_aa: CASSRDLSSYEQYF; cdr3_nt: TGTGCCAGCAGTCGGGACTTGAGCTCCTACGAGCAGTACTTC
d_call: TRBD2; clone_size: once; j_call: TRBJ2-3; v_call: TRBV4-3; cdr3_aa: CASSQEGGGADDTQYF; cdr3_nt: TGCGCCAGCAGCCAAGAGGGCGGGGGGGCCGATGATACGCAGTATTTT
d_call: NA; clone_size: NA; j_call: TRBJ1-2; v_call: TRBV18; cdr3_aa: CASSPGGNYGYTF; cdr3_nt: TGTGCCAGCTCACCAGGGGGGAACTATGGCTACACCTTC
d_call: NA; clone_size: NA; j_call: TRBJ1-1; v_call: TRBV6-1; cdr3_aa: CASSEGRLEAFF; cdr3_nt: TGTGCCAGCAGTGAGGGGAGATTAGAAGCTTTCTTT